This T cell receptor (beta chain) comes out of a study of T-cell memory formation after mild COVID-19. Study conclusions and caveats: In second-wave clones peaking day 37, SARS-CoV-2 specificity remained unconfirmed.

The CDR3 extends over 12 amino acids. V lost 0 bases, J lost 5 bases, and 5 bases lay in between. Regarding this clonotype: Its target is unknown.

Amplification by 5'RACE using constant-segment primers produced TCR alpha and TCR beta cDNA libraries that carried sample barcodes and UMIs. TCRdb reprocessed the 5' RACE reads with MiXCR, giving one entry per CDR3 protein. The sample has over 120,000 distinct CDR3 sequences, 15% to 20% seen once. The genes are TRBV12-3 or TRBV12-4 and TRBJ2-7; no firm D call. This sequence originates from an adult woman who had mild COVID-19 (a few samples of this study predate the infection). Cell type and time point are not known. The sample was PBMCs or a T cell subset sorted from them (not recorded which). CDR3 bases: TGTGCCAGCAGTTTAGCGGGCAACGAGCAGTACTTC. It translates to CASSLAGNEQYF.